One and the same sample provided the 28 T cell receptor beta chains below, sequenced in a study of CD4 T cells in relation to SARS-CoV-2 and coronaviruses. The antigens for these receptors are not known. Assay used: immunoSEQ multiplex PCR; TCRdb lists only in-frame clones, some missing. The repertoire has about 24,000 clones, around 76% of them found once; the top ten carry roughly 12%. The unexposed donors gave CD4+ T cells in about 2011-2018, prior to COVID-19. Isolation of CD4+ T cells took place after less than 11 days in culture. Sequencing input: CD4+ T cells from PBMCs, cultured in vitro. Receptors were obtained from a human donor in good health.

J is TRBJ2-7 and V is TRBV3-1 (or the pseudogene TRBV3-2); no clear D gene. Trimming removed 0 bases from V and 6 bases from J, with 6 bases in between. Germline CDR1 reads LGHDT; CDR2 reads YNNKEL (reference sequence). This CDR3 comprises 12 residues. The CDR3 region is CASSQDFVEQYF. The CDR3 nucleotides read TGTGCCAGCAGCCAAGATTTTGTCGAGCAGTACTTC.

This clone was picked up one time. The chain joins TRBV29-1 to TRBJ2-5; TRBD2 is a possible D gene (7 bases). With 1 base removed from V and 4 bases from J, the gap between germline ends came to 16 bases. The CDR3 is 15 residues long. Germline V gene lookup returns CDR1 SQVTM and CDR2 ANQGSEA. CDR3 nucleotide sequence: TGCAGCGTTGAAGTTGGGGGGGGCGACGCAGAGACCCAGTACTTC. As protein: CSVEVGGGDAETQYF.

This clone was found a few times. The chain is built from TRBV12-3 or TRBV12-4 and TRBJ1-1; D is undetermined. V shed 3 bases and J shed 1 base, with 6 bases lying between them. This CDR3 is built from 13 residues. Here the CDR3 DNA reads TGTGCCAGCAGTTTGGGTCAGAACACTGAAGCTTTCTTT. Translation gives CASSLGQNTEAFF.

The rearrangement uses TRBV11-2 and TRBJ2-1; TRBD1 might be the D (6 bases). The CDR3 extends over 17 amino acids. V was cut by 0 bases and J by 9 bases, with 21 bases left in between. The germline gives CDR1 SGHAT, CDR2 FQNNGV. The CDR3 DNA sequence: TGTGCCAGCAGCTTAGAGGGGACACGTTTGAGGGCCAGTGAGCAGTTCTTC. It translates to CASSLEGTRLRASEQFF. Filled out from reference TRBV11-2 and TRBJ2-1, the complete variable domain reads EAGVAQSPRYKIIEKRQSVAFWCNPISGHATLYWYQQILGQGPKLLIQFQNNGVVDDSQLPKDRFSAERLKGVDSTLKIQPAKLEDSAVYLCASSLEGTRLRASEQFFGPGTRLTVL.

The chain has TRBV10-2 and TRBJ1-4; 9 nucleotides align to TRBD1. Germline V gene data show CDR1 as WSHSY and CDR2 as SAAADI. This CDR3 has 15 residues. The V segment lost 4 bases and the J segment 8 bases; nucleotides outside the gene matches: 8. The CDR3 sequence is CASSGQGESGEKLFF. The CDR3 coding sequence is TGCGCCAGCAGTGGACAGGGGGAAAGTGGCGAAAAACTGTTTTTT.

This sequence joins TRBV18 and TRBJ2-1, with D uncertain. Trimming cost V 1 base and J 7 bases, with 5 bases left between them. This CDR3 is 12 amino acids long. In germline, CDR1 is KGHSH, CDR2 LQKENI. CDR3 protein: CASSPLGNEQFF. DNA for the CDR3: TGTGCCAGCTCACCACTTGGTAATGAGCAGTTCTTC.

Here the CDR3 reads CASSEPGPQHF. CDR3 DNA: TGTGCCAGCAGTGAACCGGGGCCCCAGCATTTT. The chain links TRBV2 to TRBJ1-5; D is undetermined. In germline, CDR1 is SNHLY, CDR2 FYNNEI. Trimming removed 2 bases at V and 9 bases at J, with 5 bases between. The CDR3 totals 11 residues. The whole variable domain, filled in from reference TRBV2 and TRBJ1-5, reads EPEVTQTPSHQVTQMGQEVILRCVPISNHLYFYWYRQILGQKVEFLVSFYNNEISEKSEIFDDQFSVERPDGSNFTLKIRSTKLEDSAMYFCASSEPGPQHFGDGTRLSIL.

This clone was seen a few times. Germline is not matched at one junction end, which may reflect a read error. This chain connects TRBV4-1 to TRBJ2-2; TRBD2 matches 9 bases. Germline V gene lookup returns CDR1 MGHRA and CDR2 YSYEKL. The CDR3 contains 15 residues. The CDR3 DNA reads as TGCGCCAGCAGGCAAGCGGGAGGGAACACCGGGGAGCTGTTTTTT. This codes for CASRQAGGNTGELFF.

This chain's CDR3 is CASSELAGAIGELFF. In DNA, the CDR3 is TGTGCCAGCAGTGAGCTAGCGGGAGCGATCGGGGAGCTGTTTTTT. The chain is built from TRBV6-2 or TRBV6-3 and TRBJ2-2; 10 nucleotides align to TRBD2. This CDR3 has 15 residues. CDR1 is MNHEY and CDR2 is SVGEGT in the germline V gene. Unmatched junction bases numbered 7, after V lost 5 bases and J lost 7 bases.

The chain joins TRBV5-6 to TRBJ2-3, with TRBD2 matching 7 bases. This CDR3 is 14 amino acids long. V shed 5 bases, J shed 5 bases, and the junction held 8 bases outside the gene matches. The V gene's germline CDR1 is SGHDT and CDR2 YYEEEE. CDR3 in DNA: TGTGCCAGCAGGAGGGAGGGTTGGGTAGATACGCAGTATTTT. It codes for CASRREGWVDTQYF.

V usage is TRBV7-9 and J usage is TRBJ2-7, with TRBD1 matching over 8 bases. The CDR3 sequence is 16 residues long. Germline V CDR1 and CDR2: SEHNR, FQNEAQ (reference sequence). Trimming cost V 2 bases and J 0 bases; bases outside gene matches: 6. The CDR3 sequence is CASSLWTGSYSYEQYF. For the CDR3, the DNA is TGTGCCAGCAGCTTATGGACAGGGTCTTACTCCTACGAGCAGTACTTC.

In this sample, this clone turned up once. The CDR3 DNA reads as TGTGCCACCAGCACCGGGTTGGAGACCCAGTACTTC. Its translation: CATSTGLETQYF. The rearrangement links TRBV15 to TRBJ2-5; D gene uncertain. The CDR3 runs 12 residues. With 4 bases removed from V and 5 bases from J, the gap between germline ends came to 8 bases. CDR1 LNHNV and CDR2 YYDKDF come from the germline V gene (reference sequence).

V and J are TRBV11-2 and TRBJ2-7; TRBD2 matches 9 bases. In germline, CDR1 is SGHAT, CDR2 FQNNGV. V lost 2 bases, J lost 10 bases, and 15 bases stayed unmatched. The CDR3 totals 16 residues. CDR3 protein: CASSLRSSGDTTNQYF. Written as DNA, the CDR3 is TGTGCCAGCAGCTTAAGGTCTAGCGGGGATACTACGAACCAGTACTTC.

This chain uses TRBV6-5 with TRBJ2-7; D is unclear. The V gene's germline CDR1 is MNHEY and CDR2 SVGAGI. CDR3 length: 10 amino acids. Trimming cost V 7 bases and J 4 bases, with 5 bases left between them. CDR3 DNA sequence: TGTGCCAGCATGTTGTACGAGCAGTACTTC. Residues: CASMLYEQYF.

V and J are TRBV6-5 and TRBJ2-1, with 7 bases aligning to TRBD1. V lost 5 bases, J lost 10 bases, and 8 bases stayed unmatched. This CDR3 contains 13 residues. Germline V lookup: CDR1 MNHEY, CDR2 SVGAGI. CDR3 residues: CASSHPGGREQFF. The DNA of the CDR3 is TGTGCCAGCAGTCACCCAGGGGGAAGAGAGCAGTTCTTC.

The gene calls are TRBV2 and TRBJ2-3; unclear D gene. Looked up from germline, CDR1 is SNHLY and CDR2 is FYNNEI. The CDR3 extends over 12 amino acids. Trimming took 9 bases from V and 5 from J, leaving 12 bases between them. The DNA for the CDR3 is TGTGCCAGTGCTAAAACCGGAGATACGCAGTATTTT. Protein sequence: CASAKTGDTQYF.

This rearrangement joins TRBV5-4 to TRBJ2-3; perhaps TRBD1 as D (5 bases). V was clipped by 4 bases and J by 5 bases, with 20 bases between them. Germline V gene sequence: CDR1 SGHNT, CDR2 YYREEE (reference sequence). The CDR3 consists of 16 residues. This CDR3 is CASSPGGSIRGDTQYF. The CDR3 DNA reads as TGTGCCAGCAGCCCTGGCGGTAGTATAAGGGGAGATACGCAGTATTTT.

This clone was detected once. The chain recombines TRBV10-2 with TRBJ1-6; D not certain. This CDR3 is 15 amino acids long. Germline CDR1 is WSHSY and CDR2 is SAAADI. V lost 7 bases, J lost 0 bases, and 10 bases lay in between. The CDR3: CASKDASSYNSPLHF. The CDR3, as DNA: TGCGCCAGCAAGGACGCGAGCTCCTATAATTCACCCCTCCACTTT.

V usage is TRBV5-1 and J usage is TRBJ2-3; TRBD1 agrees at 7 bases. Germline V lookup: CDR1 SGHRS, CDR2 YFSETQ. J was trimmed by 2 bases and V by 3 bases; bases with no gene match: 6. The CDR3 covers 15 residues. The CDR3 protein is CASSSGTAYTDTQYF. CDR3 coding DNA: TGCGCCAGCAGCTCTGGGACAGCCTACACAGATACGCAGTATTTT.

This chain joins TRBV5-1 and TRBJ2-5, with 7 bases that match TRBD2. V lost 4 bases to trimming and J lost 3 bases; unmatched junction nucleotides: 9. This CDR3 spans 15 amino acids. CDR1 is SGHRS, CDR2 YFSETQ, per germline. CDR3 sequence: CASSLPELAKETQYF. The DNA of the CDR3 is TGCGCCAGCAGCCTGCCGGAACTAGCGAAAGAGACCCAGTACTTC.

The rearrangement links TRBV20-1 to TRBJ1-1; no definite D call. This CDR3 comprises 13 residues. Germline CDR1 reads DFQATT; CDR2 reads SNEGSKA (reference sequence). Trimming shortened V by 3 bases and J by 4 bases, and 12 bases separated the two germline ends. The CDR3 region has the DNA TGCAGTGCTAGTGTTGCCCGGAGCACTGAAGCTTTCTTT. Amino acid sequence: CSASVARSTEAFF.

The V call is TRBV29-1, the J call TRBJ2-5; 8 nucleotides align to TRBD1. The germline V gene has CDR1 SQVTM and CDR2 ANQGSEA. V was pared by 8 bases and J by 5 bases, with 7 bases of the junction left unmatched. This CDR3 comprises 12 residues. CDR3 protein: CSTRTGPETQYF. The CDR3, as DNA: TGCAGCACGCGGACAGGGCCCGAGACCCAGTACTTC.

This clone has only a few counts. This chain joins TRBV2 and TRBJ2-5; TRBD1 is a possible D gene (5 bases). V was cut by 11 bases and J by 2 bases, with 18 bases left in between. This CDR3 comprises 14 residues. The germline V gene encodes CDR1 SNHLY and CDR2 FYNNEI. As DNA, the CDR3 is TGTGCCTTCACTCCGCTAGGGGCACAAGAGACCCAGTACTTC. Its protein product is CAFTPLGAQETQYF.

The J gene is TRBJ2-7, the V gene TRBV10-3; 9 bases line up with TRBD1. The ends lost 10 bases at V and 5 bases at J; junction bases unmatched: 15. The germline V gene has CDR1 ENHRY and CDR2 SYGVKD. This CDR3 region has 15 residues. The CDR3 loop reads CATMASGTGSNEQYF. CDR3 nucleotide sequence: TGTGCCACCATGGCGTCCGGGACAGGGTCTAACGAGCAGTACTTC.

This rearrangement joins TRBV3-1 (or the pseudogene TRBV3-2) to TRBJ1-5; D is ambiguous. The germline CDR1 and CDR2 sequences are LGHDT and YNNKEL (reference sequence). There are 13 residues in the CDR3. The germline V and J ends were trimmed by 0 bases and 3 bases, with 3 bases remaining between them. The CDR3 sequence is CASSQDYNQPQHF. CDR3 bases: TGTGCCAGCAGCCAAGATTACAATCAGCCCCAGCATTTT.

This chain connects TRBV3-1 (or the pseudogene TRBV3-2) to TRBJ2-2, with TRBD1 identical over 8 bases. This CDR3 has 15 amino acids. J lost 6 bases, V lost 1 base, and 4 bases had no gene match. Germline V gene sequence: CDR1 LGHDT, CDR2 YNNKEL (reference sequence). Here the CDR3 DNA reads TGTGCCAGCAGCCAAGGGACAGGGATCGCCGGGGAGCTGTTTTTT. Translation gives CASSQGTGIAGELFF.

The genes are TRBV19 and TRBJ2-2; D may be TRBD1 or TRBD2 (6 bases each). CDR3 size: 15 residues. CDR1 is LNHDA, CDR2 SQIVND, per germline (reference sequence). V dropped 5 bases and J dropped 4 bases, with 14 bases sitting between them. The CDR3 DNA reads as TGTGCCAGTAGTCTCTATGGAGGGGGCACCGGGGAGCTGTTTTTT. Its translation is CASSLYGGGTGELFF.

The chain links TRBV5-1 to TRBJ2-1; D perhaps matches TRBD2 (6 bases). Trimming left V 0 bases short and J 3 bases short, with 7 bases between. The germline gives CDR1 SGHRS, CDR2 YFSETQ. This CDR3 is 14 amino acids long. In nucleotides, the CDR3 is TGCGCCAGCAGCTTGGACGGGGGCTACAATGAGCAGTTCTTC. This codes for CASSLDGGYNEQFF.